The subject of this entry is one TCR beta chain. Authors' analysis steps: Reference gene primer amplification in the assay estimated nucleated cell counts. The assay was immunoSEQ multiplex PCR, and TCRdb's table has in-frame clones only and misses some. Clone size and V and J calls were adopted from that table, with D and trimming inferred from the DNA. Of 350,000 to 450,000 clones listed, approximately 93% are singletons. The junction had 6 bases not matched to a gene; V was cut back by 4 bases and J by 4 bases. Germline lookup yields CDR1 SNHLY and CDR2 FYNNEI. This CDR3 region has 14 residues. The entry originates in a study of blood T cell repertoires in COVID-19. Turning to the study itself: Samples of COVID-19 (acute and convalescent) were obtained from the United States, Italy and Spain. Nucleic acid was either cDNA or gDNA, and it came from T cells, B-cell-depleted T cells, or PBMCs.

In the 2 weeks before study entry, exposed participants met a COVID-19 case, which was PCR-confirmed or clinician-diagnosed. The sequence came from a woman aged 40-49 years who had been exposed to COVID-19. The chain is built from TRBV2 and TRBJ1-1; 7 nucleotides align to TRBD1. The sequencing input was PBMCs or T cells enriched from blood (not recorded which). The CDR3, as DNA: TGTGCCAGCAGTGTTTCGGACAGGTCCACTGAAGCTTTCTTT. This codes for CASSVSDRSTEAFF.